This T cell receptor beta chain was sequenced during a study of CD8 T cells in Susac syndrome. RNA in amounts of about 0.45 to 1 ug was reverse transcribed with random hexamers. Amplification of TCR beta CDR3 across 54 Vbeta and 13 Jbeta was performed with immunoSEQ multiplex PCR. One entry per CDR3 protein, called by TCRdb with MiXCR from the immunoSEQ multiplex PCR reads. Of 170,000 or so distinct CDR3 sequences in the sample, 90% to 95% are singletons; the top ten hold about 0.15%. Germline-derived CDR1 and CDR2 are DFQATT and SNEGSKA (reference sequence). The V gene lost 0 bases and the J gene lost 8 bases, with 20 bases spanning the gap. This CDR3 has 16 residues. The T cells that were sequenced for TCR beta were CD8+ and CD4+ cells from blood. Purification of the CD8+ and CD4+ T cells relied on negative isolation, and TEMRA cells underwent FACS enrichment.

The sequenced material came from CD8+ T cells from PBMCs. The TCR originated in a human donor with multiple sclerosis. The V gene is TRBV20-1, the J gene TRBJ2-1, with D perhaps TRBD1 (6 bases). The DNA of the CDR3 is TGCAGTGCTAGAGAAGACGACAGGTGGGGGTCTGATGAGCAGTTCTTC. Encoded protein: CSAREDDRWGSDEQFF.